Below, 28 T cell receptor beta chains from the same sample are listed, as sequenced in a study of blood T cell repertoires in COVID-19. The assay was immunoSEQ multiplex PCR, and TCRdb's table has in-frame clones only and misses some. The table includes around 300,000 clones, over 75% detected once. Material: peripheral blood. The source is a woman aged 70 to 79 with acute or convalescent COVID-19.

J is TRBJ2-3 and V is TRBV5-1, with TRBD1 matching over 8 bases. CDR3 length: 15 residues. Germline V gene data show CDR1 as SGHRS and CDR2 as YFSETQ. V gave up 5 bases and J gave up 0 bases; unmatched junction bases: 5. CDR3 residues: CASSTGQASTDTQYF. As DNA, the CDR3 is TGCGCCAGCAGTACGGGACAGGCAAGCACAGATACGCAGTATTTT. Combining the CDR3 with reference TRBV5-1 and TRBJ2-3 gives the whole variable domain KAGVTQTPRYLIKTRGQQVTLSCSPISGHRSVSWYQQTPGQGLQFLFEYFSETQRNKGNFPGRFSGRQFSNSRSEMNVSTLELGDSALYLCASSTGQASTDTQYFGPGTRLTVL.

This clone was recorded once. In the same sample, other DNA sequences code for this CDR3. The chain combines TRBV29-1 with TRBJ2-1, with a possible D match to TRBD2 (6 bases). With 7 bases removed from V and 5 bases from J, the gap between germline ends came to 12 bases. The CDR3 contains 12 residues. Germline V CDR1 and CDR2: SQVTM, ANQGSEA. The CDR3 DNA sequence: TGCAGCGGTGGAGGGTCCGACAATGAGCAGTTCTTC. As protein: CSGGGSDNEQFF.

This chain connects TRBV6-9 to TRBJ2-2, with D possibly being TRBD2 (6 bases). In germline, CDR1 is MNHGY, CDR2 SVAAGI. Between the trimmed V and J ends, which lost 3 bases and 4 bases, there was a span of 9 bases. This CDR3 has 14 residues. The chain's CDR3 is CASSYGGPTGELFF. CDR3 DNA sequence: TGTGCCAGCAGTTACGGGGGACCCACCGGGGAGCTGTTTTTT.

This rearrangement joins TRBV7-2 to TRBJ2-3, with 14 bases lining up with TRBD2. The V and J ends lost 3 bases and 3 bases, in that order; junction bases with no gene match: 5. Germline V gives CDR1 SGHTA, CDR2 FQGNSA. CDR3 length equals 17 residues. Here the CDR3 DNA reads TGTGCCAGCAGCTTGACTAGCGGGGGGGCCAGAACAGATACGCAGTATTTT. This sequence encodes CASSLTSGGARTDTQYF.

This chain uses TRBV19 with TRBJ1-4, with 7 positions matching TRBD1. This CDR3 comprises 15 residues. CDR1 and CDR2 from the germline V gene are LNHDA and SQIVND (reference sequence). The V gene end was trimmed by 3 bases and the J gene end by 3 bases; junction bases not matched to a gene: 4. The CDR3 DNA is TGTGCCAGTAGTATCCTAGGGGGCCCTAATGAAAAACTGTTTTTT. Protein sequence: CASSILGGPNEKLFF.

The gene calls are TRBV4-1 and TRBJ1-2, with unresolved D. The germline CDR1 and CDR2 sequences are MGHRA and YSYEKL. The CDR3 sequence is 14 residues long. The V end lost 1 base, the J end lost 0 bases, and 6 bases lay between the germline ends. This CDR3 reads CASSQGTSNYGYTF. CDR3 nucleotide sequence: TGCGCCAGCAGCCAAGGTACATCTAACTATGGCTACACCTTC.

The rearrangement links TRBV6-4 to TRBJ1-1; D is undetermined. The CDR3 totals 13 residues. Germline loops: CDR1 MRHNA, CDR2 SNTAGT. Trimming left V 3 bases short and J 5 bases short, with 10 bases between. This CDR3 reads CASSESSGTEAFF. CDR3 DNA sequence: TGTGCCAGCAGTGAATCGTCAGGTACTGAAGCTTTCTTT.

The chain couples TRBV3-1 (or the pseudogene TRBV3-2) to TRBJ2-2; TRBD1 matches 8 bases. The junction had 10 bases not matched to a gene; V was cut back by 3 bases and J by 7 bases. Germline values: CDR1 LGHDT, CDR2 YNNKEL (reference sequence). The CDR3 sequence is 16 residues long. CDR3 amino acids: CASSQSPGQVIGELFF. In DNA form, the CDR3 reads TGTGCCAGCAGCCAGTCCCCGGGACAGGTGATCGGGGAGCTGTTTTTT.

The chain joins TRBV10-2 to TRBJ1-5, with 7 nucleotides matching TRBD1. The CDR3 covers 13 residues. The trim removed 5 bases at V and 4 bases at J, leaving 2 bases unmatched. CDR1 WSHSY and CDR2 SAAADI come from the germline V gene. The CDR3 sequence: CASSTGENQPQHF. CDR3 coding DNA: TGCGCCAGCAGTACAGGGGAAAATCAGCCCCAGCATTTT.

The gene calls are TRBV6-1 and TRBJ2-4, with TRBD2 matching 8 bases. Trimming at V came to 1 base and at J to 5 bases, leaving 7 bases not matched to a gene. Germline V gene data show CDR1 as MNHNS and CDR2 as SASEGT. The CDR3 spans 16 residues. The CDR3 sequence is CASSEGIAGPQNIQYF. The CDR3 coding sequence is TGTGCCAGCAGTGAAGGGATAGCGGGGCCCCAAAACATTCAGTACTTC.

In DNA form, the CDR3 reads TGTGCCAGTAAGGACAGCTCCTACAATGAGCAGTTCTTC. It yields the protein CASKDSSYNEQFF. The V gene is TRBV19, the J gene TRBJ2-1; TRBD1 might be the D (6 bases). The germline V gene has CDR1 LNHDA and CDR2 SQIVND (reference sequence). V was shortened by 7 bases and J by 0 bases, with 7 bases between the two germline ends. CDR3 length: 13 amino acids.

The chain is built from TRBV10-3 and TRBJ2-3, with 8 nucleotides matching TRBD2. This CDR3 region has 14 residues. Germline V CDR1 and CDR2: ENHRY, SYGVKD. Trimming removed 6 bases from V and 1 base from J; junction bases left unmatched: 3. The chain's CDR3 is CAISVLAGTDTQYF. The CDR3 nucleotides read TGTGCCATCAGCGTACTAGCGGGCACAGATACGCAGTATTTT.

The J gene is TRBJ1-1, the V gene TRBV7-3; 8 nucleotides match TRBD1. The germline gives CDR1 SGHTA, CDR2 FQGTGA. Unmatched junction bases numbered 5, after V lost 4 bases and J lost 4 bases. The CDR3 spans 14 residues. The CDR3 here is CASSSQGARTEAFF. In nucleotides, the CDR3 is TGTGCCAGCAGCTCTCAGGGGGCGCGCACTGAAGCTTTCTTT.

V is TRBV6-5 and J is TRBJ1-1, with D unclear. Trimming pared 6 bases from V and 3 bases from J, leaving 14 bases between. CDR1 is MNHEY, CDR2 SVGAGI, per germline. The CDR3 length is 14 residues. The DNA of the CDR3 is TGTGCCAGCAGCCTAGAGAGACGATACACTGAAGCTTTCTTT. It specifies CASSLERRYTEAFF.

J is TRBJ1-5 and V is TRBV2; 9 nucleotides agree with TRBD1. This CDR3 is built from 19 residues. Germline V gene data show CDR1 as SNHLY and CDR2 as FYNNEI. The V segment lost 6 bases and the J segment 2 bases; nucleotides outside the gene matches: 17. CDR3 region: CASRVHPGQGDFGNQPQHF. The CDR3 nucleotides read TGTGCCAGCAGAGTTCATCCGGGACAGGGAGATTTTGGCAATCAGCCCCAGCATTTT.

V and J are TRBV5-1 and TRBJ1-2, with D possibly matching TRBD1 (6 bases). The V gene's germline CDR1 is SGHRS and CDR2 YFSETQ. V lost 3 bases and J 4 bases, leaving 16 bases between the germline ends. This CDR3 region has 15 residues. The CDR3 coding sequence is TGCGCCAGCAGCTCGGGGGGCGGCCCGGTCTATGGCTACACCTTC. Its protein product is CASSSGGGPVYGYTF. The variable domain in full, with the rest retrieved from reference TRBV5-1 and TRBJ1-2, is KAGVTQTPRYLIKTRGQQVTLSCSPISGHRSVSWYQQTPGQGLQFLFEYFSETQRNKGNFPGRFSGRQFSNSRSEMNVSTLELGDSALYLCASSSGGGPVYGYTFGSGTRLTVV.

This chain links TRBV19 with TRBJ1-4, with D possibly matching TRBD1 (5 bases). The ends were cut back, 4 bases at V and 6 bases at J, with 15 bases in the middle. This CDR3 comprises 15 residues. Germline CDR1 and CDR2: LNHDA and SQIVND (reference sequence). The CDR3: CASSNGRVMDEKLFF. The CDR3 DNA sequence: TGTGCCAGTAGTAACGGCAGGGTGATGGATGAAAAACTGTTTTTT.

The chain couples TRBV7-7 to TRBJ2-5; TRBD2 agrees at 10 bases. With V trimmed by 5 bases and J by 5 bases, 8 bases remained unmatched. The CDR3 loop spans 15 amino acids. Germline CDR1 and CDR2: SSHAT and FNYEAQ (reference sequence). Here the CDR3 DNA reads TGTGCCAGCAGCCGTACTAGCGGGGACGCGGAGACCCAGTACTTC. Protein sequence: CASSRTSGDAETQYF.

This CDR3 is CASTLQGAFWPQHF. The CDR3 nucleotides read TGTGCCAGCACTCTACAGGGGGCTTTTTGGCCCCAGCATTTT. The chain links TRBV6-1 to TRBJ1-5, with 9 bases matching TRBD1. The germline V gene encodes CDR1 MNHNS and CDR2 SASEGT. This CDR3 region has 14 residues. Losses at the gene ends were 7 bases for V and 9 bases for J; bases not matched to a gene: 10.

V gene TRBV3-1 (or the pseudogene TRBV3-2) combines with J gene TRBJ1-1, with D unclear. Germline CDR1 and CDR2: LGHDT and YNNKEL (reference sequence). This CDR3 has 13 amino acids. V lost 0 bases and J lost 6, with 8 bases in between. Here the CDR3 DNA reads TGTGCCAGCAGCCAAGATTTCGGGGCTGAAGCTTTCTTT. Its translation is CASSQDFGAEAFF.

The V gene is TRBV30, the J gene TRBJ2-2; the D is unclear. The CDR3 sequence is 12 residues long. Germline V gene sequence: CDR1 GTSNPN, CDR2 SVGIG (reference sequence). V was pared by 2 bases and J by 7 bases, with 8 bases between. CDR3 in DNA: TGTGCCTGGAGTCCGGAGTACGGGGAGCTGTTTTTT. Amino acids: CAWSPEYGELFF.

This chain's CDR3 is CASSPPGLAATGELFF. The CDR3 region has the DNA TGTGCCAGCAGCCCCCCTGGACTAGCGGCCACCGGGGAGCTGTTTTTT. V usage is TRBV5-4 and J usage is TRBJ2-2; 10 bases fit TRBD2. CDR3 size: 16 residues. V lost 4 bases, J lost 4 bases, and 7 bases stayed unmatched. Germline V gives CDR1 SGHNT, CDR2 YYREEE (reference sequence).

The chain links TRBV14 to TRBJ2-2, with TRBD1 matching over 9 bases. Germline V gene data show CDR1 as SGHDN and CDR2 as FVKESK. V was pared by 0 bases and J by 4 bases, with 3 bases of the junction left unmatched. The CDR3 covers 16 residues. CDR3 sequence (DNA): TGTGCCAGCAGCCAAGATTACAGGGGGCCCACCGGGGAGCTGTTTTTT. Protein: CASSQDYRGPTGELFF.

The chain employs TRBV5-1 and TRBJ2-1; 7 bases map to TRBD2. Germline CDR1 is SGHRS and CDR2 is YFSETQ. The CDR3 consists of 14 residues. Germline trimming cut 4 bases from V and 8 bases from J; bases unmatched to any gene: 9. The CDR3 here is CASSGGGPGYEQFF. In DNA form, the CDR3 reads TGCGCCAGCAGCGGCGGGGGTCCGGGGTATGAGCAGTTCTTC.

V and J are TRBV2 and TRBJ2-3; 7 bases are a match to TRBD2. This CDR3 has 14 amino acids. Germline V gives CDR1 SNHLY, CDR2 FYNNEI. Trimming removed 11 bases from V and 3 bases from J; junction bases left unmatched: 11. CDR3 nucleotide sequence: TGTGCCGGAAGGGAGCGGGGAACTACAGATACGCAGTATTTT. Translated, it gives CAGRERGTTDTQYF.

V gene TRBV5-1 combines with J gene TRBJ1-2; a weak D match, TRBD1 (6 bases). Per the germline V gene, CDR1 is SGHRS and CDR2 is YFSETQ. This CDR3 region has 15 residues. V lost 4 bases and J lost 8, with 21 bases in between. The CDR3 DNA reads TGCGCCAGCAGCGGCGCCGGGACATCGATGGAGGGCTACACCTTC. It specifies CASSGAGTSMEGYTF.

V is TRBV5-1 and J is TRBJ1-2; 9 bases align to TRBD1. V was clipped by 4 bases and J by 7 bases; unmatched bases: 5. The CDR3 sequence is 13 residues long. CDR1 is SGHRS and CDR2 is YFSETQ in the germline V gene. CDR3 region: CASSVTGGSGYTF. CDR3 nucleotides: TGCGCCAGCAGCGTGACAGGGGGAAGTGGCTACACCTTC.

This clone was seen once. The chain joins TRBV5-6 to TRBJ2-7, with 10 bases lining up with TRBD1. The V segment lost 4 bases and the J segment 4 bases; nucleotides outside the gene matches: 11. CDR1 and CDR2 (germline): SGHDT, YYEEEE. The CDR3 is 16 residues long. The chain's CDR3 is CASSAGTGDGGYEQYF. The CDR3 region has the DNA TGTGCCAGCAGCGCCGGGACAGGGGATGGAGGTTACGAGCAGTACTTC.